This entry is about one T cell receptor (beta chain). Its antigen is unknown. Qualities for individual bases were not recorded, and no much larger clone is one base off. The CDR3 regions of human TCRbeta chains were analyzed by immunosequencing. Per the source publication's procedure: Repertoire TCRs were matched against a reference library of SARS-CoV-2-specific TCRs generated with the MIRA antigen-specificity platform. Breadth was defined as the fraction of unique TCRs that were SARS-CoV-2-associated. Depth was defined as the fraction of total T cells that were SARS-CoV-2-associated. Using the MIRA data, each spike-specific TCR was mapped to the spike region that the TCR reacts to and placed in a CD4 or CD8 class. Log10-transformed breadth and depth values were compared by one-way ANOVA with Sidak's multiple comparisons tests. As stored in TCRdb, this immuneACCESS dataset retains in-frame rearrangements with V and J assigned. A fraction of the clones does not appear; measured against another copy, unresolved V genes explain less than half of the discrepancy, and the remainder lacks a known reason. D and trimming were read from the DNA, whereas the V and J calls and clone size are those reported in that table. The sample has 150,000 to 200,000 clones on record, about 92% of them singletons. 1% to 1.5% of the sample is held by the ten biggest clonotypes.

The germline V gene (reference sequence) supplies CDR1 LNHDA and CDR2 SQIVND. The CDR3, cysteine through phenylalanine, is 11 amino acids long. The DNA shown is the 33-base CDR3, in frame from base 1. V drops 3 bases and J drops 5 bases, leaving 4 bases in between. The data are from a study of T cell responses to AZD1222 COVID-19 vaccine (dated by TCRdb to about 2021). Looking at the study overall: AZD1222 recipients whose second dose came at about 4 weeks and those whose second dose came at about 12 weeks were combined into one group, since spike-specific TCR depth and breadth did not differ between the two schedules. Trial participants were enrolled into age subgroups of 18-55, 56-69 and 70-plus years, which contained about 150, 28 and 57 TCR-sequenced participants, respectively. A total of 233 trial participants underwent TCR sequencing, of whom approximately 200 had received two doses of AZD1222 and approximately 26 had received two doses of the MenACWY control vaccine. What the authors observed across the whole study: The whole spike protein was spanned by vaccine-associated CD4 TCRs, and dominant responses were seen in regions 160-218 and 743-854. A significant rise in spike-specific TCR breadth and depth was observed after two AZD1222 doses relative to day 0 and relative to MenACWY recipients. Reportedly, close to half of the unique spike-specific TCRs recognized epitopes lying outside the regions that are mutated in the B.1.351 and B.1.1.7 variants. Conclusions about previously exposed vaccinees were limited because only five to seven AZD1222 recipients were SARS-CoV-2 seropositive at baseline. Participants were mostly white British, with more females than males. The authors suggested clonal diversity may have been underestimated. The 56-69-year group was small, and its depth increase did not reach significance, likely because of low power. Because no day 14 peak-response samples were available, the repertoires could be characterized only after the peak T cell response.

The intended sense of this specimen's time point label: baseline before first vaccination. Vaccinee samples were obtained from the UK trials COV001 and COV002, which included a single-blind randomized controlled phase 2/3 trial of AZD1222 (ChAdOx1 nCoV-19) in healthy adults. For TCRbeta chain sequencing, PBMC samples from trial participants were taken at day 0 and at day 28 after the second dose. This chain is built from TRBV19 and TRBJ2-5; there is no confident call for the D gene. The sequencing here drew on peripheral blood, taken on day 0 of AZD1222 vaccination. The sequence was obtained from an adult in good health. The CDR3 here reads CASSISETQYF. The DNA is TGTGCCAGTAGTATTTCCGAGACCCAGTACTTC.